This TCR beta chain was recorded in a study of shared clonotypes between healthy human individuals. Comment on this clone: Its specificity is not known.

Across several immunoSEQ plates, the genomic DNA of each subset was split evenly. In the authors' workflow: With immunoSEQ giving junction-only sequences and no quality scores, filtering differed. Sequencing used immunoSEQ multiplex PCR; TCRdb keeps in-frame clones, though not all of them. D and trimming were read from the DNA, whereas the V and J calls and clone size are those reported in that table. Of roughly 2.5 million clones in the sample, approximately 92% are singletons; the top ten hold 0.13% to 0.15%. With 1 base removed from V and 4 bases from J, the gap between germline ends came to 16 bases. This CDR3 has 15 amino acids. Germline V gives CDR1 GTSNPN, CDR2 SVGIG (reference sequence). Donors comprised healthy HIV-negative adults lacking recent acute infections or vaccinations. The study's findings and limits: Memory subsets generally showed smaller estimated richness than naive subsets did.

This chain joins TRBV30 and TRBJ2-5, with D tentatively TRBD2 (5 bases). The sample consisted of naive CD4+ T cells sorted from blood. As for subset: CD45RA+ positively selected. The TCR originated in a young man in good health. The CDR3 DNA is TGTGCCTGGAGTGGGACTCTAAAATCGGGAGAGACCCAGTACTTC. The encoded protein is CAWSGTLKSGETQYF. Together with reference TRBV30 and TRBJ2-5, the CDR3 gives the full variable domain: SQTIHQWPATLVQPVGSPLSLECTVEGTSNPNLYWYRQAAGRGLQLLFYSVGIGQISSEVPQNLSASRPQDRQFILSSKKLLLSDSGFYLCAWSGTLKSGETQYFGPGTRLLVL.